A selection of T cell receptor beta chains follows, all from one sample in a study of early T cells in non-severe SARS-CoV-2 infection. One entry per CDR3 protein results from TCRdb running MiXCR on the 5' RACE reads. The data show about 35,000 distinct CDR3 sequences, with 5.5% to 7% seen just once and 4% to 5.5% held by the top ten. Material: whole blood, obtained at baseline. The origin of the receptors is an adult who was a healthcare worker with PCR-confirmed SARS-CoV-2 infection or an uninfected control (not recorded which). The conserved cysteine and the conserved F or W are not part of the CDR3 here. Clone size is shown for a subset of rows, as once, few, many or a class of expanded clone.

TRBV20-1	TRBJ2-5	many	SARVQLQETQY
TRBV5-1	TRBJ2-7	many	ASSEYTNRELSQY
TRBV7-9	TRBJ2-3	many	ASSLASGLATQGSDTQY
TRBV4-1	TRBJ1-1	many	ASRHIVAGRTEAF
TRBV9	TRBJ1-2	many	ASSATTRSGGYT
TRBV12-3/TRBV12-4	TRBJ2-1	many	ASTPGQGEKFEQF
TRBV15	TRBJ1-2	many	ATSRFNGRLDGYT
TRBV2	TRBJ1-1	many	ASSDPRTGGRTEAF
TRBV28	TRBJ2-3	many	ASSPPPRVRSTDTQY
TRBV6-6	TRBJ1-1	many	ASRLFNTEAF
TRBV6-5	TRBJ2-1	NA	ASSYLAGGFYNEQF
TRBV19	TRBJ2-7	many	ASTEGTGRSYEQY
TRBV5-4	TRBJ1-4	medium-sized	ASSLGEKLF
TRBV20-1	TRBJ2-3	many	SAGAATDTQY
TRBV5-5	TRBJ1-1	many	ASSSQGGVEAF
TRBV7-2	TRBJ1-3	many	ASSLVGGRAGNTIY
TRBV7-2	TRBJ2-2	many	ASSLWGRLAANTGELF
TRBV20-1	TRBJ2-3	many	SAPTLLVTDTQY
TRBV5-1	TRBJ1-5	many	ASSLEGRNQPQH
TRBV25-1	TRBJ1-5	many	ASSGTGFNQPQH
TRBV20-1	TRBJ2-7	many	SARPGTGYEQY
TRBV5-1	TRBJ1-2	many	ASTPWTGRDYGYT
TRBV6-1	TRBJ2-2	many	ASGWDRDTGELF
TRBV30	TRBJ2-5	many	AWSGKETQY
TRBV7-2	TRBJ2-3	many	ASSVKAGWGDTQY
TRBV9	TRBJ1-6	many	ASSAPKTGRYNSPLH
TRBV20-1	TRBJ1-1	NA	SAKIQGFGTEAF
TRBV6-5	TRBJ2-2	NA	ASSLVAGANTGELF
TRBV24-1	TRBJ1-1	few	ATRGGGANTEAF
TRBV19	TRBJ2-1	many	ASRETGTGYEQF
TRBV6-2/TRBV6-3	TRBJ2-7	many	ASTRRAAGRQHEQY
TRBV7-2	TRBJ1-1	few	ASSTGPKNTEAF
TRBV29-1	TRBJ2-3	many	SVGLTDTQY
TRBV2	TRBJ1-2	NA	ASSRGAGGNYGYT
TRBV29-1	TRBJ2-5	medium-sized	SVAGGGRETQY
TRBV6-6	TRBJ2-7	many	ASSPRDTSYEQY
TRBV7-9	TRBJ1-2	many	ASSISDRGFGYT
TRBV11-2	TRBJ2-7	NA	ASSLRTGAYEQY